These 20 T cell receptor beta chains were sequenced from one sample in a study of T cell clonotyping in hematopoietic cell transplantation. The assay was immunoSEQ multiplex PCR, and TCRdb's table has in-frame clones only and misses some. The sample consists of about 880 clones, roughly three fifths of them appearing once. Sequencing was performed on peripheral blood mononuclear cells, taken 30 days after allogeneic stem cell transplant. The receptors were sampled from a male patient aged 55 to 69 who had an allogeneic stem cell transplant, so the T cells may come from the graft donor. Some clones in this sample may be carry-over from other donors' samples.

This chain uses TRBV6-5 with TRBJ2-7; TRBD1 agrees at 7 bases. The length of the CDR3 is 12 residues. V lost 6 bases to trimming and J lost 10 bases; unmatched junction nucleotides: 9. In germline, CDR1 is MNHEY, CDR2 SVGAGI. The CDR3 DNA is TGTGCCAGCAGCTGGGGACAGCTCCACCAGTACTTC. Translating it yields CASSWGQLHQYF.

This clone was detected once. The chain is built from TRBV30 and TRBJ1-4; TRBD1 aligns across 8 bases. The CDR3 length is 12 residues. Looked up from germline, CDR1 is GTSNPN and CDR2 is SVGIG (reference sequence). After removal of 5 bases from V and 7 bases from J, the junction contained 3 bases not matched to a gene. CDR3 in amino acids: CAWQGAGEKLFF. In nucleotides, the CDR3 is TGTGCCTGGCAGGGGGCAGGTGAAAAACTGTTTTTT.

The J gene is TRBJ2-3, the V gene TRBV7-3, with 7 bases lining up with TRBD1. CDR1 is SGHTA and CDR2 is FQGTGA in the germline V gene. Unmatched junction bases numbered 10, after V lost 3 bases and J lost 7 bases. The CDR3 loop spans 15 amino acids. CDR3: CASSFPNRGVNTQYF. The CDR3 coding sequence is TGTGCCAGCAGCTTTCCAAACAGGGGTGTAAATACGCAGTATTTT.

This clone came up a few times. The rearrangement joins TRBV6-1 to TRBJ2-7, with a possible D match to TRBD1 (6 bases). CDR1 MNHNS and CDR2 SASEGT come from the germline V gene. The CDR3 sequence is 15 residues long. With 0 bases removed from V and 5 bases from J, the gap between germline ends came to 14 bases. The CDR3 DNA reads TGTGCCAGCAGTGAAGCCAGGGGCTTCGAGGACGAGCAGTACTTC. Residues: CASSEARGFEDEQYF.

V usage is TRBV7-9 and J usage is TRBJ1-2; D gene ambiguous. CDR1 and CDR2 from the germline V gene are SEHNR and FQNEAQ (reference sequence). The germline V and J ends were trimmed by 5 bases and 7 bases, with 11 bases remaining between them. The CDR3 consists of 12 residues. The CDR3 loop reads CASSPNRRGYTF. In nucleotides, the CDR3 is TGTGCCAGCAGCCCGAACCGCCGTGGCTACACCTTC.

This clone is large. The gene calls are TRBV13 and TRBJ1-1; perhaps TRBD1 as D (5 bases). Germline values: CDR1 PRHDT, CDR2 FYEKMQ (reference sequence). Trimming stripped 2 bases from V and 5 bases from J, with 18 bases between. CDR3 length: 16 amino acids. The CDR3 spells CASSLFGQGYWTEAFF. In nucleotides, the CDR3 is TGTGCCAGCAGCTTATTTGGCCAGGGTTACTGGACTGAAGCTTTCTTT.

This clone counts as large. As DNA, the CDR3 is TGTGCCAGCAGTTTGGCGGCCCAGGTTTCCTATGGCTACACCTTC. This sequence encodes CASSLAAQVSYGYTF. This chain connects TRBV27 to TRBJ1-2, with D hard to call. Germline V lookup: CDR1 MNHEY, CDR2 SMNVEV (reference sequence). CDR3 length equals 15 residues. Trimming took off 3 bases at V and 4 bases at J, with 15 bases between the two ends.

Concerning this clone itself: Other DNA sequences in the same sample also yield this CDR3. The gene calls are TRBV19 and TRBJ2-5, with D unresolved. Between the trimmed V and J ends, which lost 5 bases and 4 bases, there was a span of 8 bases. The CDR3 is made up of 12 amino acids. Germline V gene lookup returns CDR1 LNHDA and CDR2 SQIVND (reference sequence). The CDR3 nucleotides read TGTGCCAGTAGTCGGAATGGAGAGACCCAGTACTTC. It is translated as CASSRNGETQYF.

By share of the sample, this clone is large (0.1 to 1%). The gene calls are TRBV5-4 and TRBJ2-3, with D uncertain. V was shortened by 2 bases and J by 4 bases, with 11 bases between the two germline ends. The CDR3 has 14 amino acids. CDR1 and CDR2 (germline): SGHNT, YYREEE (reference sequence). The CDR3 loop reads CASSLRPHPDTQYF. In nucleotides, the CDR3 is TGTGCCAGCAGCTTACGGCCACACCCAGATACGCAGTATTTT.

This clone has a handful of counts. V gene TRBV19 combines with J gene TRBJ1-1; no definite D call. This CDR3 region has 14 residues. V dropped 4 bases and J dropped 2 bases, with 11 bases sitting between them. Looked up from germline, CDR1 is LNHDA and CDR2 is SQIVND (reference sequence). For the CDR3, the DNA is TGTGCCAGTAGTACCCGGGCAGGTAACACTGAAGCTTTCTTT. Encoded protein: CASSTRAGNTEAFF. The full variable domain, its missing parts supplied by reference TRBV19 and TRBJ1-1, is DGGITQSPKYLFRKEGQNVTLSCEQNLNHDAMYWYRQDPGQGLRLIYYSQIVNDFQKGDIAEGYSVSREKKESFPLTVTSAQKNPTAFYLCASSTRAGNTEAFFGQGTRLTVV.

This clone occurred a few times. The rearrangement links TRBV11-2 to TRBJ2-1; no clear D gene. Germline CDR1 and CDR2: SGHAT and FQNNGV. V lost 1 base to trimming and J lost 9 bases, with 19 bases between them. The CDR3 loop spans 16 amino acids. CDR3 residues: CASSLGLSMLGFEQFF. The CDR3 nucleotides read TGTGCCAGCAGCTTAGGCCTATCTATGTTAGGGTTTGAGCAGTTCTTC. The variable domain in full, completed from reference TRBV11-2 and TRBJ2-1, reads EAGVAQSPRYKIIEKRQSVAFWCNPISGHATLYWYQQILGQGPKLLIQFQNNGVVDDSQLPKDRFSAERLKGVDSTLKIQPAKLEDSAVYLCASSLGLSMLGFEQFFGPGTRLTVL.

CDR3 in DNA: TGTGCCAGCAGTGTTCAGGGGGCGAGTGTGACCCAGTACTTC. This encodes CASSVQGASVTQYF. The rearrangement links TRBV6-1 to TRBJ2-5; 8 bases map to TRBD1. Germline lookup yields CDR1 MNHNS and CDR2 SASEGT. V shed 4 bases and J 7 bases; nucleotides not matched to a gene: 8. The CDR3 spans 14 residues.

The V call is TRBV19, the J call TRBJ2-5; 8 bases map to TRBD1. Germline trimming cut 3 bases from V and 5 bases from J; bases unmatched to any gene: 8. Germline V gene lookup returns CDR1 LNHDA and CDR2 SQIVND (reference sequence). The CDR3 has 15 residues. CDR3 in amino acids: CASSINRGYLETQYF. The DNA for the CDR3 is TGTGCCAGTAGTATCAACAGGGGGTATCTGGAGACCCAGTACTTC.

This clone was observed a single time. J is TRBJ1-1 and V is TRBV6-5; 8 positions match TRBD1. Germline values: CDR1 MNHEY, CDR2 SVGAGI. With 8 bases clipped from V and 3 bases from J, the junction kept 8 bases outside the gene matches. CDR3 length equals 14 residues. The CDR3 bases are TGTGCCAGCGGACAGGGAGCGTGGGACACTGAAGCTTTCTTT. It translates to CASGQGAWDTEAFF.

The J gene is TRBJ2-3, the V gene TRBV27; D is unresolved. In germline, CDR1 is MNHEY, CDR2 SMNVEV (reference sequence). The V and J ends lost 3 bases and 8 bases respectively, with 9 bases between them. The CDR3 contains 12 residues. In DNA, the CDR3 is TGTGCCAGCAGTTTCCTGGGCGGTACGCAGTATTTT. It specifies CASSFLGGTQYF.

The CDR3: CASSPRLAGGWWDTQYF. In nucleotides, the CDR3 is TGTGCCAGCAGCCCCCGACTAGCGGGGGGGTGGTGGGATACGCAGTATTTT. V gene TRBV7-8 combines with J gene TRBJ2-3; 14 bases match TRBD2. The CDR3 loop spans 17 amino acids. After removal of 5 bases from V and 6 bases from J, the junction contained 10 bases not matched to a gene. Germline assignment: CDR1 SGHVS and CDR2 FQNEAQ.

V is TRBV27 and J is TRBJ2-7; a weak D match, TRBD2 (7 bases). The length of the CDR3 is 12 residues. The germline V gene has CDR1 MNHEY and CDR2 SMNVEV (reference sequence). Trimming cost V 2 bases and J 9 bases, with 11 bases left between them. The DNA for the CDR3 is TGTGCCAGCAGTTTACGGGGGGCCCGGCAGTACTTC. It is translated as CASSLRGARQYF.

The V and J genes are TRBV5-4 and TRBJ1-2; D gene ambiguous. The V end lost 0 bases, the J end lost 4 bases, and 19 bases lay between the germline ends. CDR3 length: 17 amino acids. From germline, CDR1 is SGHNT and CDR2 YYREEE (reference sequence). In DNA form, the CDR3 reads TGTGCCAGCAGCTTGGAAGTGGGTCCCGCACAAGGCTATGGCTACACCTTC. This translates into CASSLEVGPAQGYGYTF.

CDR3 sequence reads: CASSSSPPGPSYGYTF. The CDR3 nucleotides read TGCGCCAGCAGCTCCTCACCACCGGGACCGTCCTATGGCTACACCTTC. J is TRBJ1-2 and V is TRBV5-1, with D maybe TRBD1 (5 bases). Germline V gene lookup returns CDR1 SGHRS and CDR2 YFSETQ. CDR3 length: 16 residues. V gave up 3 bases and J gave up 4 bases, with 19 bases separating them.

The chain uses TRBV2 and TRBJ2-1, with TRBD1 matching 8 bases. CDR1 is SNHLY, CDR2 FYNNEI, per germline. The V segment lost 6 bases and the J segment 10 bases; nucleotides outside the gene matches: 14. This CDR3 contains 15 residues. The chain's CDR3 is CASSTGQGAKVEQFF. The CDR3 DNA follows: TGTGCCAGCAGCACAGGACAGGGCGCTAAGGTGGAGCAGTTCTTC.